This entry features one TCR beta chain sequence. What it binds is unknown. The sample contains more than one DNA sequence encoding this CDR3. Germline V CDR1 and CDR2: MNHEY, SVGAGI. The CDR3 is 12 amino acids. Trimming removed 5 bases from V and 4 bases from J, with 8 bases in between. The sample comes from a study of cytomegalovirus exposure and HLA in healthy donors. Overall study findings and caveats: The records held CMV serostatus as the only immune exposure information. For cytomegalovirus status, the classifier reportedly gave diagnoses with high specificity and sensitivity. DRB1 showed the most TCR associations and HLA-C the fewest in a later analysis, as rates varied by HLA locus. Most TCR beta V segments were productive about 87% or about 30% of the time in an earlier analysis.

Researchers ran the PCR with 60 Vbeta and 13 Jbeta primers. TCRdb keeps only in-frame clones here, not all; method: immunoSEQ multiplex PCR. The sample shows under 200,000 clones, about 80% of them seen only once. The rearrangement joins TRBV6-5 to TRBJ1-2; D remains ambiguous. What was sequenced was PBMCs. This TCR derives from a woman in her forties in good health and CMV-seronegative. The CDR3 DNA reads TGTGCCAGCAGTCCAGATTCCTATGGCTACACCTTC. This translates into CASSPDSYGYTF.